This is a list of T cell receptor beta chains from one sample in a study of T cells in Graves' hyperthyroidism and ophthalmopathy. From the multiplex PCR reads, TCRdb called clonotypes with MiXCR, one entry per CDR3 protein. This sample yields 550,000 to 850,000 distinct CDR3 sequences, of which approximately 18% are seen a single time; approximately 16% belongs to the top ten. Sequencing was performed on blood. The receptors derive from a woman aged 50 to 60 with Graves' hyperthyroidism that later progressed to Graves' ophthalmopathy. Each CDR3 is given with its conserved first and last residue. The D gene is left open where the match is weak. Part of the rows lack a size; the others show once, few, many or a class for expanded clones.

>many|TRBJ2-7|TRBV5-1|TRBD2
CASSLASGSWEQYF
TGCGCCAGCAGCTTGGCGAGCGGGAGCTGGGAGCAGTACTTC
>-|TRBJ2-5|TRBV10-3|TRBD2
CAISLAGAEETQYF
TGTGCCATCAGTCTAGCGGGGGCCGAAGAGACCCAGTACTTC
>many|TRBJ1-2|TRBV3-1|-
CASSLAARAHSGYGYTF
TGTGCCAGCAGCCTGGCAGCCAGGGCCCACTCTGGCTATGGCTACACCTTC
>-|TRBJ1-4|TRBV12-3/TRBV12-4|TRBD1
CAIARGTGVGEKLFF
TGTGCCATCGCGAGGGGGACAGGGGTGGGCGAAAAACTGTTTTTT
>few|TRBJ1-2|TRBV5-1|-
CASSLVPPDGYTF
TGCGCCAGCAGCTTGGTGCCCCCCGATGGCTACACCTTC
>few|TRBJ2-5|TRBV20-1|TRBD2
CSAVSGTSGVLEGETQYF
TGCAGTGCGGTGTCCGGGACTAGCGGAGTACTAGAGGGAGAGACCCAGTACTTC
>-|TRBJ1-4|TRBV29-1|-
CSVSDAGSEKLFF
TGCAGCGTTTCGGACGCGGGAAGTGAAAAACTGTTTTTT
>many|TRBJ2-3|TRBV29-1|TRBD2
CSVQTSGRTDTQYF
TGCAGCGTTCAGACTAGCGGGCGCACAGATACGCAGTATTTT
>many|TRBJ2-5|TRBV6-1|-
CASRRASWSSQETQYF
TGTGCCAGCAGACGGGCTTCCTGGAGCAGCCAAGAGACCCAGTACTTC
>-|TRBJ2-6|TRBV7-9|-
CASSLARKGAGANVLTF
TGTGCCAGCAGCTTAGCGCGTAAGGGGGCTGGGGCCAACGTCCTGACTTTC
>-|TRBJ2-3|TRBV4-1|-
CASRDISTDTQYF
TGCGCCAGCCGGGACATTAGCACAGATACGCAGTATTTT
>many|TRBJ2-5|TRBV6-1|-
CASGPGDRLQETQYF
TGTGCCAGCGGTCCGGGTGACAGGCTCCAAGAGACCCAGTACTTC
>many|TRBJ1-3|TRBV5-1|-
CASSLTGTGNTIYF
TGCGCCAGCAGCTTGACGGGGACTGGAAACACCATATATTTT
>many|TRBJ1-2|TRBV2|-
CASRGTGIYGYTF
TGTGCCAGCAGGGGTACAGGGATCTATGGCTACACCTTC
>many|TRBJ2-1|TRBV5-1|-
CASSLTSGYNEQFF
TGCGCCAGCAGCTTGACTAGTGGGTACAATGAGCAGTTCTTC
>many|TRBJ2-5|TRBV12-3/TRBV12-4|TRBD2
CASSGLAPTTSHRQSEETQYF
TGTGCCAGCAGCGGACTAGCCCCAACGACCAGCCACCGGCAATCCGAAGAGACCCAGTACTTC
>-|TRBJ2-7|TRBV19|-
CASRKGPNSYEQYF
TGTGCCAGTAGAAAGGGACCGAACTCCTACGAGCAGTACTTC
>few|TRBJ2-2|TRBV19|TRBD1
CASSIGQGDTGELFF
TGTGCCAGTAGTATCGGACAGGGAGATACCGGGGAGCTGTTTTTT
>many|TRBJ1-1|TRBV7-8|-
CASGHLNTEAFF
TGTGCCAGCGGGCATCTGAACACTGAAGCTTTCTTT
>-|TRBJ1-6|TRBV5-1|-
CASSGDSHSPLHF
TGCGCCAGCAGTGGCGACAGCCATTCACCCCTCCACTTT
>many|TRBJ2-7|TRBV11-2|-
CASSLGNYYEQYF
TGTGCCAGCAGCTTGGGCAATTACTACGAGCAGTACTTC
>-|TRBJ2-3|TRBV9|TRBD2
CASSPRLGGGFTDTQYF
TGTGCCAGCAGCCCCCGCCTGGGGGGGGGATTCACAGATACGCAGTATTTT
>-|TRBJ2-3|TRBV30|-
CAWGTGADTQYF
TGTGCCTGGGGGACTGGCGCAGATACGCAGTATTTT
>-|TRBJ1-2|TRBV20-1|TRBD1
CSARVRTGGGYTF
TGCAGTGCTAGAGTCCGGACAGGGGGAGGCTACACCTTC
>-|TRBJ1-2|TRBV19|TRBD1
CASSIDGTGYGYTF
TGTGCCAGTAGTATAGACGGGACAGGGTATGGCTACACCTTC
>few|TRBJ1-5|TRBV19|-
CASSLDRSRDGNQPQHF
TGTGCCAGTAGTCTCGACCGAAGCCGGGACGGGAATCAGCCCCAGCATTTT
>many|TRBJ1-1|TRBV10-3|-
CAISEARGDTEAFF
TGTGCCATCAGTGAGGCTCGGGGGGACACTGAAGCTTTCTTT
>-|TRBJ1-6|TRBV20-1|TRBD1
CSARQGARDNSPLHF
TGCAGTGCTAGGCAGGGGGCTCGCGATAATTCACCCCTCCACTTT
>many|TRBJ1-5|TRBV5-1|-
CASSLGDNSNQPQHF
TGCGCCAGCAGCTTGGGGGATAATAGCAATCAGCCCCAGCATTTT
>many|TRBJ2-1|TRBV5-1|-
CASSFPGISYNEQFF
TGCGCCAGCAGCTTCCCCGGGATCAGCTACAATGAGCAGTTCTTC
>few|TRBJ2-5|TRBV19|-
CASSPSRVQETQYF
TGTGCCAGTAGTCCCTCCAGGGTCCAAGAGACCCAGTACTTC
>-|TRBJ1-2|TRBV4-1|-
CASSQDRRQAYGYTF
TGCGCCAGCAGCCAAGATCGGCGCCAGGCCTATGGCTACACCTTC
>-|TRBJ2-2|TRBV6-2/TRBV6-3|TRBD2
CASSSRGINTGELFF
TGTGCCAGCAGTTCGCGGGGGATTAACACCGGGGAGCTGTTTTTT
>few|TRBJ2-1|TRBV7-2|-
CASSPRVQGESYNEQFF
TGTGCCAGCAGCCCAAGAGTACAGGGCGAATCCTACAATGAGCAGTTCTTC
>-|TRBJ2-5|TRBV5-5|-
CASSLVRGPETQYF
TGTGCCAGCAGCTTGGTCCGGGGGCCGGAGACCCAGTACTTC
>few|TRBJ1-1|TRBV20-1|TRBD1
CSARPMDRTQGDFF
TGCAGTGCTAGACCCATGGACAGGACGCAAGGGGATTTCTTT
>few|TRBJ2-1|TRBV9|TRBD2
CASSSSGGATNEQFF
TGTGCCAGCAGCAGTAGCGGGGGGGCCACTAATGAGCAGTTCTTC
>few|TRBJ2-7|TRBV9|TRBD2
CASSVTAGEQYF
TGTGCCAGCAGCGTAACAGCGGGGGAGCAGTACTTC
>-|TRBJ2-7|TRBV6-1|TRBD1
CASSETGTGAYEQYF
TGTGCCAGCAGTGAAACCGGGACAGGGGCGTACGAGCAGTACTTC
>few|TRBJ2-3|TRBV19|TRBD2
CASSIRGGTTDTQYF
TGTGCCAGTAGTATAAGGGGAGGGACCACAGATACGCAGTATTTT
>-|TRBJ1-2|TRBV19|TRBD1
CASSIGTGVVSVNYGYTF
TGTGCCAGTAGTATCGGGACAGGGGTTGTCTCGGTTAACTATGGCTACACCTTC
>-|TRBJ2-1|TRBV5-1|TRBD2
CASSSGGTGEQFF
TGCGCCAGCTCTAGCGGGGGGACCGGTGAGCAGTTCTTC
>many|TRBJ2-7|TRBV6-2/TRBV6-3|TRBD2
CASSYSSSGVGEQYF
TGTGCCAGCAGTTACTCTTCTAGCGGGGTTGGTGAGCAGTACTTC
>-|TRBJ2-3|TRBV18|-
CASSPTRGREGDTQYF
TGTGCCAGCTCCCCAACACGGGGGCGCGAAGGAGATACGCAGTATTTT
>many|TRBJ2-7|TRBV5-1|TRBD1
CASSRDRLYEQYF
TGCGCCAGCAGTAGGGACAGACTCTACGAGCAGTACTTC
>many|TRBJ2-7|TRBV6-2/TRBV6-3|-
CASSYSRQRVTYEQYF
TGTGCCAGCAGTTACTCGAGACAGAGAGTGACCTACGAGCAGTACTTC
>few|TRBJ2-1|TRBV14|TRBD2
CASSEDVASGGYNEQFF
TGTGCCAGCAGCGAAGATGTGGCTAGCGGGGGGTACAATGAGCAGTTCTTC
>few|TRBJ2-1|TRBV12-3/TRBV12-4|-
CASSRDPSGHEQFF
TGTGCCAGCAGTCGAGATCCTTCCGGCCATGAGCAGTTCTTC